This T cell receptor beta chain was profiled in a study of blood T cell repertoires in COVID-19 (dated by TCRdb to the early 2020s). Background for the entire study: Samples covering the acute and convalescent phases of COVID-19 were provided by collaborators in the United States, Italy and Spain. The material from the prospective study consisted of cDNA or gDNA derived from T cells, B-cell-depleted T cells, or PBMCs. The dataset comprised deeply sampled blood TCRbeta repertoires from subjects exposed to, actively infected with, or recovered from COVID-19. A freely available public database, intended as a resource for researchers studying the immune response to SARS-CoV-2, is where the repertoires were released. The samples were drawn from two sources: the first 160 participants of the ongoing ImmuneRACE study, and approximately 1,300 subjects contributed by 6 global collaborators. Nearly every sample came with metadata listing a de-identified subject ID, COVID-19 status, age in years and sex. Where available, HLA class I and class II types were obtained from metadata supplied by the sample provider rather than from assay-based typing. The study at large found these results: The quantity of clinical and demographic metadata differed by source and by participant and was supplied without curation.

TCRbeta CDR3 regions were amplified from genomic DNA using the immunoSEQ Assay, a bias-controlled multiplex PCR. The study's own analysis went as follows. The number of nucleated cells in each sample was estimated from the amplification of reference gene primers within the assay. To quantify the absolute abundance of each unique TCRbeta CDR3 rearrangement, sequence reads were collapsed and filtered. For each sample, productive Simpson clonality was calculated as the square root of Simpson's diversity index across productive rearrangements. Not all clones reach the TCRdb copy of this immuneACCESS table, which keeps in-frame sequences only. Checked studies attribute under half of the gap to unresolved V genes and leave the rest unexplained. V and J calls and clone size come straight from that table; D and trimming were deduced from the DNA. The sample records roughly 120,000 clones, around 89% of which are singletons. Around 4.1% of the sample is in the top ten clones.

At one collaborating source in Seattle, patients were enrolled during active infection and were followed longitudinally through the course of disease. Whole blood was collected in K2EDTA tubes by collaborating institutions according to the institutions' own protocols. For TCRbeta analysis, collaborators shipped samples as frozen whole blood, isolated PBMCs, or DNA extracted from either of those sample types. From the germline V gene (reference sequence), CDR1 is GTSNPN and CDR2 is SVGIG. Germline trimming: 1 base from V, 2 bases from J; junction bases outside gene matches: 4. The CDR3, cysteine through phenylalanine, is 14 amino acids long. The read is trimmed to its CDR3 DNA, 42 bases read in frame from base 1. Notes on this clone: What this receptor recognizes is not known. Nothing much larger sits one base from this clone, and base qualities are not available.

The TCR was taken from a woman in her sixties or seventies with COVID-19, enrolled during active disease. Sequencing was performed on peripheral blood. The chain is encoded by TRBV30 joined to TRBJ1-2; TRBD1 aligns with 7 central bases. The CDR3 protein is CAWSANRGNYGYTF. The DNA sequence follows: TGTGCCTGGAGTGCCAACAGGGGCAACTATGGCTACACCTTC.